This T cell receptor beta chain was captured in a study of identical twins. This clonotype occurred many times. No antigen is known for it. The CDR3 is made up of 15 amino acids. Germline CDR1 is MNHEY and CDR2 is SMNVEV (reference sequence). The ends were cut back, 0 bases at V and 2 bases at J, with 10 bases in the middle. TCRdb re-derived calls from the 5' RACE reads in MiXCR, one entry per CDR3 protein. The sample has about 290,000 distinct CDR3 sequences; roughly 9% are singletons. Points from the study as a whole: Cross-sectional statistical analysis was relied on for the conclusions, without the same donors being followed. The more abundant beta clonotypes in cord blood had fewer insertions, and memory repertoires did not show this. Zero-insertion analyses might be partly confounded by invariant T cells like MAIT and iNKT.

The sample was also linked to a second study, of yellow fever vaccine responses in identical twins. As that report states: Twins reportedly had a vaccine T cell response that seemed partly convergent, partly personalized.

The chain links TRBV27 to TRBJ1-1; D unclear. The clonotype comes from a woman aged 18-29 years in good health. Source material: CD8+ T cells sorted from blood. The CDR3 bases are TGTGCCAGCAGTTTATCTGGGCTCACTAACACTGAAGCTTTCTTT. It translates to CASSLSGLTNTEAFF.